These 12 T cell receptor beta chains came from one sample sequenced in a study of blood T cell repertoires in COVID-19. Clones were read by immunoSEQ multiplex PCR, and TCRdb kept only the in-frame ones, dropping some. Of 230,000 or so clones in the sample, about 80% were seen once. Sequenced: peripheral blood. These receptors originate from a man aged 50 to 59 with active or convalescent COVID-19.

The chain carries TRBV2 and TRBJ1-4; a possible D gene is TRBD1 (6 bases). Germline CDR1 SNHLY, CDR2 FYNNEI. This CDR3 region has 14 residues. The V gene lost 2 bases and the J gene lost 8 bases, with 12 bases spanning the gap. The CDR3 region has the DNA TGTGCCAGCAGTGAACTGGGGGCTAGAGAAAAACTGTTTTTT. This translates into CASSELGAREKLFF. Complete variable domain (other parts from reference TRBV2 and TRBJ1-4): EPEVTQTPSHQVTQMGQEVILRCVPISNHLYFYWYRQILGQKVEFLVSFYNNEISEKSEIFDDQFSVERPDGSNFTLKIRSTKLEDSAMYFCASSELGAREKLFFGSGTQLSVL.

The V gene is TRBV7-2, the J gene TRBJ2-2, with a tentative D call TRBD2 (5 bases). V lost 5 bases to trimming and J lost 8 bases, with 15 bases between them. Germline V gene data show CDR1 as SGHTA and CDR2 as FQGNSA. CDR3 length: 14 amino acids. The DNA of the CDR3 is TGTGCCAGCAGCCCGCCGGGTCCGGGGGGGGAGCTGTTTTTT. Translation gives CASSPPGPGGELFF. The full variable domain, completed using reference TRBV7-2 and TRBJ2-2, is GAGVSQSPSNKVTEKGKDVELRCDPISGHTALYWYRQSLGQGLEFLIYFQGNSAPDKSGLPSDRFSAERTGGSVSTLTIQRTQQEDSAVYLCASSPPGPGGELFFGEGSRLTVL.

In its sample, this clone was seen a few times. The chain uses TRBV5-5 and TRBJ1-1; TRBD1 might be the D (5 bases). Per the germline V gene, CDR1 is SGHKS and CDR2 is YYEKEE (reference sequence). CDR3 length: 14 amino acids. The V end was cut by 2 bases, the J end by 3 bases, with 11 bases between. CDR3 DNA sequence: TGTGCCAGCAGCTTCACCTCAGGGTACACTGAAGCTTTCTTT. Its translation: CASSFTSGYTEAFF.

This rearrangement joins TRBV29-1 to TRBJ1-1, with a weak D call TRBD1 (6 bases). V lost 5 bases and J 3 bases, leaving 16 bases between the germline ends. Germline V gene data show CDR1 as SQVTM and CDR2 as ANQGSEA. This CDR3 region has 14 residues. The CDR3 loop is CSVNEAGAYTEAFF. The CDR3 DNA follows: TGCAGCGTTAATGAGGCAGGGGCGTACACTGAAGCTTTCTTT.

This chain connects TRBV7-9 to TRBJ2-6, with D perhaps matching TRBD1 (5 bases). V lost 5 bases and J lost 4, with 12 bases in between. The CDR3 is 15 amino acids. Germline assignment: CDR1 SEHNR and CDR2 FQNEAQ (reference sequence). CDR3 amino acids: CASSGRVSGANVLTF. As DNA, the CDR3 is TGTGCCAGCAGCGGCAGGGTTTCCGGGGCCAACGTCCTGACTTTC.

The chain employs TRBV5-5 and TRBJ2-7; D perhaps matches TRBD1 (5 bases). Germline V gene data show CDR1 as SGHKS and CDR2 as YYEKEE (reference sequence). Trimming shortened V by 5 bases and J by 2 bases, and 14 bases separated the two germline ends. The CDR3 is 14 residues long. CDR3 residues: CASRPDRTAYEQYF. The CDR3 DNA reads as TGTGCCAGCAGACCCGACAGAACAGCCTACGAGCAGTACTTC.

The table lists this clone with a count of one. The V call is TRBV7-9, the J call TRBJ1-4; 7 bases match TRBD1. Germline V gene sequence: CDR1 SEHNR, CDR2 FQNEAQ (reference sequence). The CDR3 covers 14 residues. With 5 bases clipped from V and 5 bases from J, the junction kept 5 bases outside the gene matches. The CDR3 DNA reads as TGTGCCAGCAGCCCAGGACAGGAGAATGAAAAACTGTTTTTT. Its translation is CASSPGQENEKLFF.

Comments on this clone: Without the conserved terminal phenylalanine or tryptophan, this CDR3 likely stems from a read error. The DNA is omitted, as the CDR3 cannot be located on it reliably, and the CDR3 follows TCRdb's listing. The chain is built from TRBV2 and TRBJ2-3; the table's D call, TRBD2, has no DNA check behind it. The CDR3 has 9 residues if both end residues are counted. CDR1 SNHLY and CDR2 FYNNEI come from the germline V gene. The CDR3: CASSEEGLK.

This clone was found once. The gene calls are TRBV5-1 and TRBJ1-1; D gene uncertain. Trimming removed 3 bases from V and 3 bases from J, with 12 bases in between. There are 14 residues in the CDR3. Germline V gene sequence: CDR1 SGHRS, CDR2 YFSETQ. The CDR3 region is CASSSETPYTEAFF. The DNA of the CDR3 is TGCGCCAGCAGCTCTGAGACACCGTACACTGAAGCTTTCTTT.

This chain uses TRBV5-1 with TRBJ2-7; D uncertain. V was clipped by 4 bases and J by 0 bases, with 14 bases between them. The CDR3 sequence is 15 residues long. Germline V gives CDR1 SGHRS, CDR2 YFSETQ. The CDR3 spells CASSPIAEPSYEQYF. For the CDR3, the DNA is TGCGCCAGCAGCCCCATTGCGGAACCCTCCTACGAGCAGTACTTC.

V and J are TRBV16 and TRBJ1-5, with TRBD1 matching 10 bases. Germline V gene lookup returns CDR1 KGHSY and CDR2 FQNENV. This CDR3 is 15 amino acids long. V was pared by 4 bases and J by 3 bases, with 3 bases of the junction left unmatched. The CDR3 spells CASSRDRGFNQPQHF. Written as DNA, the CDR3 is TGTGCCAGCAGCCGGGACAGGGGCTTCAATCAGCCCCAGCATTTT.

This clone was detected a few times. This chain uses TRBV7-9 with TRBJ1-1, with D tentatively TRBD1 (6 bases). Germline V gives CDR1 SEHNR, CDR2 FQNEAQ (reference sequence). Trimming cost V 6 bases and J 1 base, with 12 bases left between them. The CDR3 sequence is 14 residues long. This CDR3 is CASRIGGENTEAFF. CDR3 nucleotide sequence: TGTGCCAGCAGAATAGGGGGGGAGAACACTGAAGCTTTCTTT.